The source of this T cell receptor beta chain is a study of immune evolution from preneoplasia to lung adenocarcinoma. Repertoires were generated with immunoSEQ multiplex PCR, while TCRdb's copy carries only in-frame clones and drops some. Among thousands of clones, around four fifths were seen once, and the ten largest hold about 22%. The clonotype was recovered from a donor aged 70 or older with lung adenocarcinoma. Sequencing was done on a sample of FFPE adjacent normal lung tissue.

The CDR3 DNA sequence: TGTGCCAGCAGCTTAGCGGGACAGGGGATTTCCACCGGGGAGCTGTTTTTT. This sequence encodes CASSLAGQGISTGELFF. V and J are TRBV7-6 and TRBJ2-2, with TRBD1 matching 10 bases. V dropped 0 bases and J dropped 4; count of bases not matched to a gene: 5. There are 17 residues in the CDR3. Germline V gene sequence: CDR1 SGHVS, CDR2 FNYEAQ.